This TCR beta chain stems from a study of shared clonotypes between healthy human individuals. Study outcomes and limitations: Generally, estimated richness proved larger in naive subsets than it did in memory subsets.

Measured with immunoSEQ multiplex PCR; TCRdb has only the in-frame clones, and not every one. Of 2 million to 2.5 million clones detected, about 92% appear once; the ten largest clones hold about 0.41%. As concerns this clone: Its antigen is not known.

Deletions cut 1 base from V and 2 bases from J, with 14 bases between. The germline V gene encodes CDR1 LNHDA and CDR2 SQIVND (reference sequence). The CDR3 loop spans 16 amino acids. This TCR came from a man younger than 30 in good health. Some clones in this sample may be carry-over from other donors' samples. Sequenced: naive CD4+ T cells from PBMCs. Documented subset: CD45RA+ positively selected. The V call is TRBV19, the J call TRBJ1-2; no clear D. This chain's CDR3 is CASSIVRAAVNYGYTF. As DNA, the CDR3 is TGTGCCAGTAGTATAGTCCGGGCCGCCGTCAACTATGGCTACACCTTC.